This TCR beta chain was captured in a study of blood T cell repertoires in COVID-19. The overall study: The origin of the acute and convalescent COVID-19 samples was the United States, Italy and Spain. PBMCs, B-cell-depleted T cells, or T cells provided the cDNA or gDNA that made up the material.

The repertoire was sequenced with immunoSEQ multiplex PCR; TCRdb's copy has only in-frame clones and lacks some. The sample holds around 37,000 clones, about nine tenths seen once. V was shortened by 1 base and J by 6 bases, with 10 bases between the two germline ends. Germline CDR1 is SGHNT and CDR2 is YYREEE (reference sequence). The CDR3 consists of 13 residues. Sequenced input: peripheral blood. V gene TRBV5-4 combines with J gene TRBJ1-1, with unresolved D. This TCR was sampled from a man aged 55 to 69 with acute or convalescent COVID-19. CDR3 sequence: CASSLRARSEAFF. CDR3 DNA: TGTGCCAGCAGCTTGAGAGCACGATCTGAAGCTTTCTTT.